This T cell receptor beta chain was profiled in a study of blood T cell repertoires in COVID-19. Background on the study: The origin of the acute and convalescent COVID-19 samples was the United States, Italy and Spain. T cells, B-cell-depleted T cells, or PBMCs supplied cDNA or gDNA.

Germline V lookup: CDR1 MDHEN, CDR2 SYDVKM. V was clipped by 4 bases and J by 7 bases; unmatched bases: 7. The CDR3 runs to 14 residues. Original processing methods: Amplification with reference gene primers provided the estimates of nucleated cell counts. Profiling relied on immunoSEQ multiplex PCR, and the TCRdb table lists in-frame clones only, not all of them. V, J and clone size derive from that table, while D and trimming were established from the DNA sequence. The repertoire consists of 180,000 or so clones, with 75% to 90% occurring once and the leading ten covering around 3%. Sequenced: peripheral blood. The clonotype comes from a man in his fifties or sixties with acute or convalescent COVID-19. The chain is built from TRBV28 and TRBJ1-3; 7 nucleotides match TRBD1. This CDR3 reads CASSSGDRSNTIYF. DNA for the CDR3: TGTGCCAGCAGTTCCGGGGACAGATCCAACACCATATATTTT. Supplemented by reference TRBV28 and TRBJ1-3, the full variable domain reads DVKVTQSSRYLVKRTGEKVFLECVQDMDHENMFWYRQDPGLGLRLIYFSYDVKMKEKGDIPEGYSVSREKKERFSLILESASTNQTSMYLCASSSGDRSNTIYFGEGSWLTVV.